This TCR beta chain was sequenced for a study of T cells in Graves' hyperthyroidism and ophthalmopathy. General study findings and limits: Most clonotypes expanded in thyroid above 0.001 were likewise present in blood. The model forecast ophthalmopathy, anticipating it by a median approximately 6.1 months before onset.

From germline, CDR1 is GTSNPN and CDR2 SVGIG (reference sequence). The CDR3 length is 17 residues. V shed 3 bases, J shed 4 bases, and the junction held 9 bases outside the gene matches. Comment on this clonotype: Antigen: not known.

TCR beta CDR3 regions were amplified from RNA. The study used the HTBI primer set for a first-round RT-PCR of the TCR CDR3. TCRdb re-called the multiplex PCR reads through MiXCR, storing one row per CDR3 protein. The sample lists some 740,000 distinct CDR3 sequences, about 15% occurring once. Newly diagnosed patients aged 18 to 65 had hyperthyroidism of under 2 months' duration. Not enrolled were patients with uncontrolled infection, other autoimmune disease, pregnancy or lactation. This chain links TRBV30 with TRBJ2-4; 13 bases agree with TRBD2. The sequence was obtained from a woman under 30 with Graves' hyperthyroidism. The sequenced sample consisted of blood. The CDR3 DNA reads as TGTGCCTGGAGGGACGTCCGGACTAGCGGGAGAAAAAACATTCAGTACTTC. Its translation is CAWRDVRTSGRKNIQYF.